This T cell receptor (beta chain) was recorded in a study of T cell repertoires in cytomegalovirus infection. Study context: CMV epitopes that were recently identified and HLA-C-restricted were used alongside well-studied HLA-B-restricted ones. Public TCR beta signatures were indicative of both CMV infection and a matching HLA type. Study results and limitations: Ex vivo, HLA-C-restricted CMV-specific TCR beta clonotypes prevailed over the rest of the response. CMV carriers having the relevant HLA were flagged by cumulative public TCR beta family frequency.

TCRdb re-called the reads with MiXCR, one entry per CDR3 protein. The sample has 650,000 to 900,000 distinct CDR3 sequences, about 28% seen once. CDR3 size: 14 residues. Germline CDR1 SNHLY, CDR2 FYNNEI. With 6 bases removed from V and 1 base from J, the gap between germline ends came to 10 bases. This clonotype was recorded a few times. What it recognizes is unknown. The receptor comes from a human donor in good health (CMV status not recorded). Some clones in this sample may be carry-over from other donors' samples. This specimen consisted of cultured CD8+ T cells from PBMCs, obtained from culture after CMV antigen stimulation. This chain uses TRBV2 with TRBJ2-4; D possibly corresponds to TRBD2 (5 bases). The CDR3 is CASSYRDAKNIQYF. The CDR3 DNA reads as TGTGCCAGCAGCTACCGGGATGCCAAAAACATTCAGTACTTC.